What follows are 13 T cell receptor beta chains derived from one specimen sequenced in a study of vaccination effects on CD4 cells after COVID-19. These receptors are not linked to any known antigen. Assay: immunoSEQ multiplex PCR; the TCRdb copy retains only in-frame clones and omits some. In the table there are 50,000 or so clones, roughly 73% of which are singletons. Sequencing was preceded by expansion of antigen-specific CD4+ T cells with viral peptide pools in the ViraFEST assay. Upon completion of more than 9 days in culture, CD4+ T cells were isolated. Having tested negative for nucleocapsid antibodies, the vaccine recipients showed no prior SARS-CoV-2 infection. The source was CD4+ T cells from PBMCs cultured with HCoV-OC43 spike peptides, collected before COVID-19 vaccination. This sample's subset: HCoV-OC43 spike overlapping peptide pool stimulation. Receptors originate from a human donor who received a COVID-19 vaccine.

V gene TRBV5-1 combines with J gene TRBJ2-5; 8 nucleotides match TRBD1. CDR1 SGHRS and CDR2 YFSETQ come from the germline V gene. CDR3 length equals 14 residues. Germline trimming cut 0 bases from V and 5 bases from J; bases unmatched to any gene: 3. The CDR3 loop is CASSLGTGLETQYF. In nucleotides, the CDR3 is TGCGCCAGCAGCTTGGGGACAGGGCTGGAGACCCAGTACTTC.

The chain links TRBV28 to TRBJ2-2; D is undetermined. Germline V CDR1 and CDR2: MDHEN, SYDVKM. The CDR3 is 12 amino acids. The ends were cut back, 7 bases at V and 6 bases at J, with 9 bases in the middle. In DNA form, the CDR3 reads TGTGCCAGCATGTGGCCTCCCGGGGAGCTGTTTTTT. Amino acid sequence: CASMWPPGELFF.

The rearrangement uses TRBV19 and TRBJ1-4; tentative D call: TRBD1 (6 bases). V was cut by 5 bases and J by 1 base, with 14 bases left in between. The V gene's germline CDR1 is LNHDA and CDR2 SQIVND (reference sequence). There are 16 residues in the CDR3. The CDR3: CASSSSGGLTNEKLFF. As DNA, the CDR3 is TGTGCCAGTAGTTCCTCCGGGGGGCTAACTAATGAAAAACTGTTTTTT.

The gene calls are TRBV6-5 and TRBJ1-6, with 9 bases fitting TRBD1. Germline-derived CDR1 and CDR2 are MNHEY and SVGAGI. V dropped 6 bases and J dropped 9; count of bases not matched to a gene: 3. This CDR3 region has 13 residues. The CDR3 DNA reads TGTGCCAGCAGGGCGACAGGGGGTTCACCCCTCCACTTT. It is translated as CASRATGGSPLHF.

The CDR3 coding sequence is TGTGCCATCAGTGATAGGGACAGGGGGCTCGATGAGCAGTTCTTC. This translates into CAISDRDRGLDEQFF. The chain combines TRBV10-3 with TRBJ2-1; 12 nucleotides agree with TRBD1. Germline-derived CDR1 and CDR2 are ENHRY and SYGVKD. Losses at the gene ends were 3 bases for V and 8 bases for J; bases not matched to a gene: 5. The CDR3 covers 15 residues.

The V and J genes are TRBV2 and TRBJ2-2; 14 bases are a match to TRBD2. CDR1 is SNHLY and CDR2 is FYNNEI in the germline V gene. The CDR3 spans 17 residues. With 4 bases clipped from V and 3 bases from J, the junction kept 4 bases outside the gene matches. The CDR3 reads CASSAGLAGAYTGELFF. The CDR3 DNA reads TGTGCCAGCAGTGCGGGACTAGCGGGGGCTTACACCGGGGAGCTGTTTTTT.

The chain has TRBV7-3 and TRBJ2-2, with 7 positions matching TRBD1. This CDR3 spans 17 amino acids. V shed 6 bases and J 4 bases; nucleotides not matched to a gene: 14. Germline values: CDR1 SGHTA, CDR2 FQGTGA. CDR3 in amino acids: CASSRRPTGVVTGELFF. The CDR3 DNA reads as TGTGCCAGCAGTCGACGACCAACAGGGGTCGTCACCGGGGAGCTGTTTTTT. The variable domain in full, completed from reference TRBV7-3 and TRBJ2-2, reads GAGVSQTPSNKVTEKGKYVELRCDPISGHTALYWYRQSLGQGPEFLIYFQGTGAADDSGLPNDRFFAVRPEGSVSTLKIQRTERGDSAVYLCASSRRPTGVVTGELFFGEGSRLTVL.

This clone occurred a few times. This CDR3 is CASSGLLAGAYNEQFF. Here the CDR3 DNA reads TGTGCCAGCAGTGGCCTCCTAGCGGGGGCCTACAATGAGCAGTTCTTC. The chain combines TRBV6-1 with TRBJ2-1; TRBD2 aligns across 10 bases. The trim removed 4 bases at V and 2 bases at J, leaving 5 bases unmatched. Germline lookup yields CDR1 MNHNS and CDR2 SASEGT. The length of the CDR3 is 16 residues.

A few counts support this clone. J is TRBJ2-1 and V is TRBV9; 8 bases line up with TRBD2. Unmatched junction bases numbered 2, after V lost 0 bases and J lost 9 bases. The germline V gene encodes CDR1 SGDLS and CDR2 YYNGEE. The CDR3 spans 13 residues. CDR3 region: CASSVAGGSEQFF. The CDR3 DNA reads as TGTGCCAGCAGCGTAGCGGGGGGGAGTGAGCAGTTCTTC. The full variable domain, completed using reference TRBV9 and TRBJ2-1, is DSGVTQTPKHLITATGQRVTLRCSPRSGDLSVYWYQQSLDQGLQFLIQYYNGEERAKGNILERFSAQQFPDLHSELNLSSLELGDSALYFCASSVAGGSEQFFGPGTRLTVL.

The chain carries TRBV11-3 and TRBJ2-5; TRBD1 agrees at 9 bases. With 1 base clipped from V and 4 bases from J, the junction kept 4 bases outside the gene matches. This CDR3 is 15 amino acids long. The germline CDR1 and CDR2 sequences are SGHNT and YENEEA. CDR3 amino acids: CASSLGGTGRETQYF. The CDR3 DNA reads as TGTGCCAGCAGCTTAGGTGGGACAGGGAGAGAGACCCAGTACTTC.

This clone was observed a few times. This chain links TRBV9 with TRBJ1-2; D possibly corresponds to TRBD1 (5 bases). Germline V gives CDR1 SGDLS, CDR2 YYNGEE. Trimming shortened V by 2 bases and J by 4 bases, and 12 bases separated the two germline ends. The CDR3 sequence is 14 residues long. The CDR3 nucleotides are TGTGCCAGCAGCGTTGAGGACACGGGCTATGGCTACACCTTC. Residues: CASSVEDTGYGYTF.

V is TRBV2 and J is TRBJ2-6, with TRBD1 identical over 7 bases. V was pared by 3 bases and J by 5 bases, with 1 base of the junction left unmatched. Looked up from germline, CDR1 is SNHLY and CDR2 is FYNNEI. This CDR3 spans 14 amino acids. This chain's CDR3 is CASSDRGWANVLTF. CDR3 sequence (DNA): TGTGCCAGCAGTGACAGGGGGTGGGCCAACGTCCTGACTTTC.

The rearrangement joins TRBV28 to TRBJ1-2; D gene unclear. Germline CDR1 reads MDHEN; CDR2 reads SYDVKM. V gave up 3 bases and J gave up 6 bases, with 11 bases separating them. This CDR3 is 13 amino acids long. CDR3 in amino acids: CASSLRQHDGYTF. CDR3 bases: TGTGCCAGCAGTTTGCGGCAACATGATGGCTACACCTTC.